The 14 T cell receptor beta chains below were found in one sample sequenced in a study of blood T cell repertoires in COVID-19. Using immunoSEQ multiplex PCR, the repertoire was profiled, and TCRdb retains in-frame clones only, with some absent. The repertoire holds about 400,000 clones, 85% to 90% seen once, with 10% in the top ten. The sequencing sample was made of PBMCs or T cells enriched from blood (not recorded which). The source is a woman aged 45-59 years who had recovered from COVID-19.

CDR3 residues: CASRLKTAMNTEAFF. The CDR3 DNA reads TGTGCCAGCAGACTTAAGACAGCCATGAACACTGAAGCTTTCTTT. This chain uses TRBV3-1 (or the pseudogene TRBV3-2) with TRBJ1-1; tentative D call: TRBD1 (5 bases). This CDR3 has 15 amino acids. The ends were cut back, 6 bases at V and 0 bases at J, with 14 bases in the middle. Germline V gene sequence: CDR1 LGHDT, CDR2 YNNKEL (reference sequence).

CDR3 sequence reads: CASSSSPTSGEQFF. Here the CDR3 DNA reads TGTGCCAGCAGCTCAAGCCCGACTAGCGGGGAGCAGTTCTTC. V is TRBV7-2 and J is TRBJ2-1; TRBD2 matches 10 bases. Looked up from germline, CDR1 is SGHTA and CDR2 is FQGNSA. Losses at the gene ends were 4 bases for V and 10 bases for J; bases not matched to a gene: 7. The CDR3 length is 14 residues.

Comments on this clone: Other DNA sequences within the sample encode an identical CDR3. The chain uses TRBV27 and TRBJ1-2; the match to TRBD1 covers 7 bases. V lost 4 bases and J lost 2; bases outside the gene matches: 1. Germline V lookup: CDR1 MNHEY, CDR2 SMNVEV (reference sequence). This CDR3 comprises 13 residues. CDR3 bases: TGTGCCAGCAGTTCGGGACAGAACTATGGCTACACCTTC. It encodes CASSSGQNYGYTF.

This chain's CDR3 is CAWSAPGQGAWNTEAFF. CDR3 nucleotides: TGTGCCTGGAGTGCCCCGGGACAGGGGGCTTGGAACACTGAAGCTTTCTTT. V gene TRBV30 combines with J gene TRBJ1-1; 12 nucleotides align to TRBD1. The CDR3 totals 17 residues. The V gene end was trimmed by 1 base and the J gene end by 1 base; junction bases not matched to a gene: 7. Germline CDR1 GTSNPN, CDR2 SVGIG (reference sequence).

This chain connects TRBV5-6 to TRBJ2-7; perhaps TRBD2 as D (5 bases). Trimming took 3 bases from V and 7 from J, leaving 11 bases between them. This CDR3 is built from 12 residues. Germline V gene lookup returns CDR1 SGHDT and CDR2 YYEEEE. CDR3 region: CASSYTSGEQYF. DNA of the CDR3: TGTGCCAGCAGCTATACGTCGGGGGAGCAGTACTTC.

The chain joins TRBV6-2 or TRBV6-3 to TRBJ1-5; D unresolved. The V end was cut by 0 bases, the J end by 11 bases, with 8 bases between. From germline, CDR1 is MNHEY and CDR2 SVGEGT. This CDR3 comprises 12 residues. The CDR3 region is CASSYSTGSQHF. The CDR3 coding sequence is TGTGCCAGCAGTTACTCGACGGGGTCCCAGCATTTT.

The rearrangement uses TRBV4-2 and TRBJ2-1; perhaps TRBD2 as D (6 bases). Trimming removed 3 bases from V and 2 bases from J, with 11 bases in between. The germline V gene encodes CDR1 LGHNA and CDR2 YNFKEQ. The CDR3 totals 15 residues. In DNA form, the CDR3 reads TGTGCCAGCAGCCAGGCTAGCGAGCCCTACAATGAGCAGTTCTTC. Protein sequence: CASSQASEPYNEQFF.

The chain employs TRBV5-1 and TRBJ1-5; 10 bases map to TRBD1. Germline CDR1 is SGHRS and CDR2 is YFSETQ. The CDR3 sequence is 16 residues long. V lost 0 bases to trimming and J lost 1 base; unmatched junction nucleotides: 1. For the CDR3, the DNA is TGCGCCAGCAGCTTGGGGGGACAGGGGAGCAATCAGCCCCAGCATTTT. Protein product: CASSLGGQGSNQPQHF. The complete variable domain, with remaining parts taken from reference TRBV5-1 and TRBJ1-5, reads KAGVTQTPRYLIKTRGQQVTLSCSPISGHRSVSWYQQTPGQGLQFLFEYFSETQRNKGNFPGRFSGRQFSNSRSEMNVSTLELGDSALYLCASSLGGQGSNQPQHFGDGTRLSIL.

The chain uses TRBV18 and TRBJ1-2; D uncertain. The germline gives CDR1 KGHSH, CDR2 LQKENI. Trimming removed 0 bases from V and 4 bases from J, with 9 bases in between. This CDR3 has 14 residues. The CDR3 region is CASSPPSPSYGYTF. CDR3 nucleotides: TGTGCCAGCTCACCACCGTCCCCTTCCTATGGCTACACCTTC.

The chain links TRBV7-8 to TRBJ1-3; D may be TRBD1 (6 bases). The CDR3 extends over 15 amino acids. V lost 10 bases, J lost 0 bases, and 16 bases lay in between. Per the germline V gene, CDR1 is SGHVS and CDR2 is FQNEAQ. CDR3 sequence reads: CATQDTGISGNTIYF. For the CDR3, the DNA is TGTGCCACCCAAGACACAGGGATCTCTGGAAACACCATATATTTT. The variable domain in full, completed from reference TRBV7-8 and TRBJ1-3, reads GAGVSQSPRYKVAKRGQDVALRCDPISGHVSLFWYQQALGQGPEFLTYFQNEAQLDKSGLPSDRFFAERPEGSVSTLKIQRTQQEDSAVYLCATQDTGISGNTIYFGEGSWLTVV.

This clone has just a few counts. The CDR3 loop is CAWSWSGTGGNQPQHF. The CDR3, as DNA: TGTGCCTGGAGTTGGTCCGGGACGGGGGGCAATCAGCCCCAGCATTTT. The chain recombines TRBV30 with TRBJ1-5, with D maybe TRBD1 (5 bases). Germline CDR1 and CDR2: GTSNPN and SVGIG (reference sequence). The V end was cut by 2 bases, the J end by 2 bases, with 16 bases between. This CDR3 has 16 residues.

The V and J genes are TRBV12-3 or TRBV12-4 and TRBJ2-3; no firm D call. The CDR3 extends over 13 amino acids. V shed 3 bases and J shed 3 bases, with 7 bases lying between them. The CDR3, as DNA: TGTGCCAGCAGTTTTTCGGAGACAGATACGCAGTATTTT. It specifies CASSFSETDTQYF.

The V call is TRBV6-4, the J call TRBJ1-1; tentative D call: TRBD1 (5 bases). The CDR3 contains 14 residues. V dropped 8 bases and J dropped 9 bases, with 22 bases sitting between them. Germline CDR1 and CDR2: MRHNA and SNTAGT. The CDR3 bases are TGTGCCAGCCGATTGGGGGGATCTGGGGGTCAAGCTTTCTTT. Its translation is CASRLGGSGGQAFF.

The V and J genes are TRBV27 and TRBJ1-2, with no clear D. This CDR3 is 13 amino acids long. The germline V gene has CDR1 MNHEY and CDR2 SMNVEV (reference sequence). Trimming took 4 bases from V and 4 from J, leaving 10 bases between them. The CDR3 DNA is TGTGCCAGCAGTTCGACGGGAACCTATGGCTACACCTTC. Its protein product is CASSSTGTYGYTF.